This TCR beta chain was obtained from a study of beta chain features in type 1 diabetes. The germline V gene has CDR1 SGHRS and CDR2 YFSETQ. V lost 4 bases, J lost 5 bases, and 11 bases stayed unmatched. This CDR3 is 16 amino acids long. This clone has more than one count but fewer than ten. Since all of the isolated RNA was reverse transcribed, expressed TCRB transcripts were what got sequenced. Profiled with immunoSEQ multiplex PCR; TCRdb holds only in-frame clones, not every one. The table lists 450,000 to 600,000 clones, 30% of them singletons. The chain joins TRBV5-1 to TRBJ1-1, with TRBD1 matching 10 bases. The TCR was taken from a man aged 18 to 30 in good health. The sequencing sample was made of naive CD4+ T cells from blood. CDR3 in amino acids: CASSPNPGQGRTEAFF. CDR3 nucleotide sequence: TGCGCCAGCAGCCCTAACCCGGGACAGGGGAGGACTGAAGCTTTCTTT. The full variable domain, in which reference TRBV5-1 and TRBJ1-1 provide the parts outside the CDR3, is KAGVTQTPRYLIKTRGQQVTLSCSPISGHRSVSWYQQTPGQGLQFLFEYFSETQRNKGNFPGRFSGRQFSNSRSEMNVSTLELGDSALYLCASSPNPGQGRTEAFFGQGTRLTVV.